These 31 T cell receptor beta chains share one sample of origin, sequenced in a study of T cells after yellow fever vaccination (dated by TCRdb to between 2018 and 2021). This specimen's treatment or condition label, per the study, means: live attenuated yellow fever vaccine strain. Library preparation used 5' RACE. The sample was run on an Illumina NovaSeq 6000. The raw public reads went through TCRdb reprocessing: fastp at Q25, MiXCR clone calling, in-frame beta chains kept. Every distinct CDR3 protein forms one entry, paired with its most common genes and DNA. The sample table records about 170,000 distinct CDR3 sequences; more than 9.5% of these occur just once. The ten largest clonotypes hold about 38% of the sample. The material was CD8+ T cells sorted from PBMCs, obtained 15 days after the yellow fever booster vaccination. The receptors were gathered from a man between 18 and 29 years old who received the YFV17D yellow fever vaccine.

The chain is built from TRBV20-1 and TRBJ1-2; D remains unclear. Germline CDR1 is DFQATT and CDR2 is SNEGSKA (reference sequence). The CDR3 totals 12 residues. Trimming removed 3 bases at V and 7 bases at J, with 12 bases between. CDR3 residues: CSASLGVPGYTF. CDR3 bases: TGCAGTGCTAGTTTGGGCGTCCCTGGCTACACCTTC.

This clonotype has ten or more counts. The J gene is TRBJ2-3, the V gene TRBV11-2; D is undetermined. The CDR3 sequence is 13 residues long. V was shortened by 2 bases and J by 2 bases, with 5 bases between the two germline ends. The germline CDR1 and CDR2 sequences are SGHAT and FQNNGV. The CDR3 DNA sequence: TGTGCCAGCAGCTTATCAAACACAGATACGCAGTATTTT. Encoded protein: CASSLSNTDTQYF.

This sequence joins TRBV5-1 and TRBJ2-7; possibly TRBD2 for D (5 bases). This CDR3 has 13 residues. The V gene lost 1 base and the J gene lost 5 bases, with 10 bases spanning the gap. CDR1 and CDR2 (germline): SGHRS, YFSETQ. CDR3 in amino acids: CASSLSTRNEQYF. The DNA of the CDR3 is TGCGCCAGCAGCTTGAGCACTAGAAACGAGCAGTACTTC. The full variable domain, its missing parts supplied by reference TRBV5-1 and TRBJ2-7, is KAGVTQTPRYLIKTRGQQVTLSCSPISGHRSVSWYQQTPGQGLQFLFEYFSETQRNKGNFPGRFSGRQFSNSRSEMNVSTLELGDSALYLCASSLSTRNEQYFGPGTRLTVT.

This clonotype was found a few times. The chain couples TRBV7-2 to TRBJ2-5; 8 bases agree with TRBD2. Germline V gene sequence: CDR1 SGHTA, CDR2 FQGNSA. This CDR3 is built from 15 residues. Germline trimming cut 5 bases from V and 2 bases from J; bases unmatched to any gene: 7. The CDR3 spells CASSVQLAEQETQYF. The CDR3 bases are TGTGCCAGCAGCGTCCAACTAGCGGAACAAGAGACCCAGTACTTC.

This clonotype appeared a few times. The chain combines TRBV18 with TRBJ2-3; possible D gene TRBD2, 6 bases. Germline V CDR1 and CDR2: KGHSH, LQKENI. V lost 3 bases and J 2 bases, leaving 12 bases between the germline ends. There are 15 residues in the CDR3. CDR3 coding DNA: TGTGCCAGCTCACCCGCGGAGGGTTACACAGATACGCAGTATTTT. It is translated as CASSPAEGYTDTQYF.

The V and J genes are TRBV14 and TRBJ2-2; D gene uncertain. Trimming pared 0 bases from V and 1 base from J, leaving 9 bases between. Per the germline V gene, CDR1 is SGHDN and CDR2 is FVKESK. The CDR3 sequence is 16 residues long. The CDR3 DNA reads as TGTGCCAGCAGCCAAGATCTTCGGCTGAACACCGGGGAGCTGTTTTTT. This encodes CASSQDLRLNTGELFF.

The chain links TRBV12-3 or TRBV12-4 to TRBJ2-3; no clear D. CDR3 length equals 15 residues. Trimming pared 5 bases from V and 4 bases from J, leaving 16 bases between. CDR3 DNA sequence: TGTGCCAGCAGTCCTACCCCATATTGGGCAGATACGCAGTATTTT. It encodes CASSPTPYWADTQYF.

The chain is built from TRBV4-2 and TRBJ2-1; D may match TRBD1 or TRBD2 (6 bases each). This CDR3 contains 15 residues. Trimming took off 1 base at V and 10 bases at J, with 17 bases between the two ends. Germline CDR1 LGHNA, CDR2 YNFKEQ. Here the CDR3 DNA reads TGTGCCAGCAGCCAAGTTGATTTAGGGGGGAGCGAGCAGTTCTTC. Translated, it gives CASSQVDLGGSEQFF.

This chain uses TRBV13 with TRBJ1-6; 7 bases map to TRBD1. The CDR3 covers 14 residues. The V gene end was trimmed by 3 bases and the J gene end by 14 bases; junction bases not matched to a gene: 10. In germline, CDR1 is PRHDT, CDR2 FYEKMQ (reference sequence). As DNA, the CDR3 is TGTGCCAGCAGCTTGGGACAGCTCGCGGTTTCCCTCCACTTT. This encodes CASSLGQLAVSLHF. Together with reference TRBV13 and TRBJ1-6, the CDR3 gives the full variable domain: AAGVIQSPRHLIKEKRETATLKCYPIPRHDTVYWYQQGPGQDPQFLISFYEKMQSDKGSIPDRFSAQQFSDYHSELNMSSLELGDSALYFCASSLGQLAVSLHFGNGTRLTVT.

The table lists this clonotype with a few counts. The V call is TRBV24-1, the J call TRBJ2-1; possibly TRBD2 for D (7 bases). Germline values: CDR1 KGHDR, CDR2 SFDVKD. V was shortened by 4 bases and J by 0 bases, with 21 bases between the two germline ends. The CDR3 totals 19 residues. Here the CDR3 DNA reads TGTGCCACCAGTGACCCGAAGGGGGGGGTCCCTAGCTCCTACAATGAGCAGTTCTTC. Its protein product is CATSDPKGGVPSSYNEQFF.

This clonotype appeared many times. The CDR3 sequence is CASSHARNTGELFF. The CDR3 coding sequence is TGCGCCAGCAGCCACGCCAGGAACACCGGGGAGCTGTTTTTT. The chain carries TRBV4-3 and TRBJ2-2, with D uncertain. Trimming left V 3 bases short and J 1 base short, with 6 bases between. The CDR3 length is 14 residues. The germline CDR1 and CDR2 sequences are LGHNA and YSLEER.

This clonotype was detected a few times. The chain is built from TRBV12-3 or TRBV12-4 and TRBJ2-5, with a weak D call TRBD1 (6 bases). Trimming removed 3 bases at V and 5 bases at J, with 16 bases between. This CDR3 comprises 15 residues. In DNA form, the CDR3 reads TGTGCCAGCAGTTTTATAAGGGACATCGCGGAGACCCAGTACTTC. This codes for CASSFIRDIAETQYF.

The chain is built from TRBV27 and TRBJ1-5, with TRBD1 identical over 8 bases. The CDR3 totals 13 residues. CDR1 MNHEY and CDR2 SMNVEV come from the germline V gene (reference sequence). V shed 9 bases and J 3 bases; nucleotides not matched to a gene: 4. The CDR3 loop reads CASAGGLNQPQHF. The CDR3 DNA sequence: TGTGCCAGTGCAGGGGGCCTCAATCAGCCCCAGCATTTT.

V usage is TRBV7-9 and J usage is TRBJ2-1; unclear D gene. The CDR3 is 16 amino acids. The V end was cut by 7 bases, the J end by 0 bases, with 16 bases between. Germline loops: CDR1 SEHNR, CDR2 FQNEAQ (reference sequence). Here the CDR3 reads CASTSLLESSYNEQFF. CDR3 nucleotide sequence: TGTGCCAGCACCAGTCTCCTGGAGAGCTCCTACAATGAGCAGTTCTTC. Looking up the rest from reference TRBV7-9 and TRBJ2-1 gives the full variable domain: DTGVSQNPRHKITKRGQNVTFRCDPISEHNRLYWYRQTLGQGPEFLTYFQNEAQLEKSRLLSDRFSAERPKGSFSTLEIQRTEQGDSAMYLCASTSLLESSYNEQFFGPGTRLTVL.

The table lists this clonotype with a few counts. The chain employs TRBV5-4 and TRBJ2-3; the D is unclear. The length of the CDR3 is 16 residues. Germline V gene data show CDR1 as SGHNT and CDR2 as YYREEE (reference sequence). V was clipped by 4 bases and J by 1 base, with 16 bases between them. The CDR3 protein is CASSDVWQERTDTQYF. The CDR3 DNA is TGTGCCAGCAGCGACGTTTGGCAGGAACGCACAGATACGCAGTATTTT.

This sequence joins TRBV6-2 or TRBV6-3 and TRBJ2-7; D call uncertain. Germline loops: CDR1 MNHEY, CDR2 SVGEGT. This CDR3 region has 12 residues. Trimming took off 5 bases at V and 0 bases at J, with 5 bases between the two ends. The CDR3 DNA reads as TGTGCCAGCAGTGGGAACTCCTACGAGCAGTACTTC. It is translated as CASSGNSYEQYF.

The chain carries TRBV7-9 and TRBJ1-2; TRBD1 aligns across 7 bases. The CDR3 totals 14 residues. After removal of 1 base from V and 6 bases from J, the junction contained 5 bases not matched to a gene. Germline V lookup: CDR1 SEHNR, CDR2 FQNEAQ (reference sequence). CDR3 in amino acids: CASSLDRGSHGYTF. CDR3 in DNA: TGTGCCAGCAGCTTAGACAGGGGCTCCCATGGCTACACCTTC.

In this sample, this clonotype turned up a few times. The V call is TRBV27, the J call TRBJ2-3, with 9 bases matching TRBD2. The CDR3 runs 16 residues. The V gene's germline CDR1 is MNHEY and CDR2 SMNVEV (reference sequence). V shed 1 base, J shed 3 bases, and the junction held 5 bases outside the gene matches. CDR3 region: CASSLFSGGMTDTQYF. Written as DNA, the CDR3 is TGTGCCAGCAGTTTATTTAGCGGGGGTATGACAGATACGCAGTATTTT.

This sequence joins TRBV6-5 and TRBJ1-3; 8 bases map to TRBD1. Germline V gene lookup returns CDR1 MNHEY and CDR2 SVGAGI. The V gene end was trimmed by 5 bases and the J gene end by 2 bases; junction bases not matched to a gene: 2. The CDR3 loop spans 14 amino acids. CDR3 sequence: CASSRTGPGNTIYF. CDR3 bases: TGTGCCAGCAGTCGGACAGGGCCTGGAAACACCATATATTTT.

The gene calls are TRBV18 and TRBJ1-5; D not resolved. Between the trimmed V and J ends, which lost 3 bases and 1 base, there was a span of 28 bases. Germline assignment: CDR1 KGHSH and CDR2 LQKENI. This CDR3 has 21 amino acids. This CDR3 is CASSPTAGGGFGETSNQPQHF. The CDR3 DNA reads TGTGCCAGCTCACCGACCGCCGGAGGAGGTTTTGGGGAGACGAGCAATCAGCCCCAGCATTTT.

The J gene is TRBJ2-5, the V gene TRBV6-6; 9 bases match TRBD2. This CDR3 contains 14 residues. V shed 7 bases, J shed 3 bases, and the junction held 6 bases outside the gene matches. Per germline, CDR1 MNHNY and CDR2 SVGAGI (reference sequence). In DNA, the CDR3 is TGTGCCAGCATACGCGGGGGGGATAAAGAGACCCAGTACTTC. Protein product: CASIRGGDKETQYF.

In this sample, this clonotype turned up a few times. The CDR3 spells CASSLRPGPSRVEQFF. The CDR3 DNA reads TGTGCCAGCAGTTTACGGCCGGGGCCTAGTCGAGTCGAGCAGTTCTTC. The chain combines TRBV27 with TRBJ2-1; D may correspond to TRBD1 or TRBD2 (5 bases each). This CDR3 comprises 16 residues. Per the germline V gene, CDR1 is MNHEY and CDR2 is SMNVEV (reference sequence). V was pared by 2 bases and J by 10 bases, with 21 bases between.

The V gene is TRBV7-2, the J gene TRBJ2-1, with TRBD2 identical over 12 bases. V lost 4 bases and J lost 10; bases outside the gene matches: 17. Looked up from germline, CDR1 is SGHTA and CDR2 is FQGNSA. CDR3 length: 18 amino acids. CDR3: CASSYTAVGTSGHWEQFF. CDR3 in DNA: TGTGCCAGCAGCTATACCGCCGTGGGGACTAGCGGGCATTGGGAGCAGTTCTTC.

This clonotype has only a few counts. The chain couples TRBV4-1 to TRBJ1-1; D possibly corresponds to TRBD1 (6 bases). V was trimmed by 3 bases and J by 3 bases, leaving 14 bases between them. The CDR3 is made up of 15 amino acids. CDR1 and CDR2 from the germline V gene are MGHRA and YSYEKL. The CDR3 spells CASSHRGRPDTEAFF. The CDR3 region has the DNA TGCGCCAGCAGCCACCGGGGGCGCCCGGACACTGAAGCTTTCTTT.

This clonotype has more than one count but fewer than ten. The chain is built from TRBV7-3 and TRBJ1-2, with D possibly being TRBD1 (5 bases). Trimming stripped 5 bases from V and 3 bases from J, with 22 bases between. Germline CDR1 reads SGHTA; CDR2 reads FQGTGA. The CDR3 runs to 17 residues. CDR3 sequence: CASSPGHAEPDYYGYTF. Written as DNA, the CDR3 is TGTGCCAGCAGCCCTGGACACGCCGAACCCGATTACTATGGCTACACCTTC.

This clonotype was detected only a few times. This chain uses TRBV6-1 with TRBJ1-1; D perhaps matches TRBD1 (5 bases). Trimming pared 5 bases from V and 1 base from J, leaving 11 bases between. CDR1 and CDR2 from the germline V gene are MNHNS and SASEGT. The CDR3 sequence is 14 residues long. In DNA, the CDR3 is TGTGCCAGCAGTCGGGTGGGGGAGAACACTGAAGCTTTCTTT. Its protein product is CASSRVGENTEAFF.

There are many counts of this clonotype. The CDR3 region is CAWGTGPITDTQYF. The DNA of the CDR3 is TGTGCCTGGGGGACAGGGCCGATCACAGATACGCAGTATTTT. The J gene is TRBJ2-3, the V gene TRBV30; 9 bases match TRBD1. CDR3 size: 14 residues. CDR1 and CDR2 (germline): GTSNPN, SVGIG (reference sequence). V shed 5 bases, J shed 2 bases, and the junction held 5 bases outside the gene matches.

This chain uses TRBV13 with TRBJ1-2; no reliable D call. V was shortened by 0 bases and J by 0 bases, with 8 bases between the two germline ends. Germline lookup yields CDR1 PRHDT and CDR2 FYEKMQ (reference sequence). This CDR3 region has 15 residues. CDR3 in amino acids: CASSLGAAANYGYTF. CDR3 sequence (DNA): TGTGCCAGCAGCTTAGGGGCAGCAGCTAACTATGGCTACACCTTC. Together with reference TRBV13 and TRBJ1-2, the CDR3 gives the full variable domain: AAGVIQSPRHLIKEKRETATLKCYPIPRHDTVYWYQQGPGQDPQFLISFYEKMQSDKGSIPDRFSAQQFSDYHSELNMSSLELGDSALYFCASSLGAAANYGYTFGSGTRLTVV.

A note on this clonotype: A junction boundary mismatches the germline segment, possibly from a read error. The rearrangement joins TRBV5-4 to TRBJ2-2, with D unclear. The CDR3 is 11 residues long. Looked up from germline, CDR1 is SGHNT and CDR2 is YYREEE (reference sequence). The DNA of the CDR3 is TGCGCCAGCAGCTTGCGGGGGGAGCTGTTTTTT. Its protein product is CASSLRGELFF.

This clonotype was counted ten times or more. The chain couples TRBV9 to TRBJ2-3; D unresolved. CDR1 is SGDLS, CDR2 YYNGEE, per germline. V was cut by 4 bases and J by 6 bases, with 15 bases left in between. The CDR3 is 14 amino acids. The CDR3 coding sequence is TGTGCCAGCAGCTCTTCTAGGGTTGGGGATACGCAGTATTTT. Translating gives CASSSSRVGDTQYF.

This clonotype came up a few times. This chain connects TRBV7-6 to TRBJ1-5; tentative D call: TRBD1 (5 bases). Germline CDR1 is SGHVS and CDR2 is FNYEAQ. Trimming stripped 4 bases from V and 7 bases from J, with 14 bases between. This CDR3 comprises 14 residues. This chain's CDR3 is CASSSGTPDQPQHF. CDR3 coding DNA: TGTGCCAGCAGCTCCGGGACGCCGGACCAGCCCCAGCATTTT.